This T cell receptor (beta chain) was identified in a study of T-cell reconstitution after alpha-beta-depleted transplantation in children. As it was prepared, the TCRbeta library received unique molecular identifiers. TCRdb fed the PCR reads into MiXCR, producing one record per CDR3 protein. The data show approximately 240,000 distinct CDR3 sequences, with around 9.7% seen just once and approximately 5% held by the top ten. V shed 3 bases and J 11 bases; nucleotides not matched to a gene: 10. The CDR3 is 13 amino acids. The germline V gene encodes CDR1 SGHRS and CDR2 YFSETQ. This sequence was found in a human donor who donated a stem cell graft to a child with SCID. The chain uses TRBV5-1 and TRBJ1-2; 7 bases align to TRBD1. The specimen was PBMCs from the stem cell graft donor, collected from the stem cell graft. The CDR3 is CASSSTGPEFYTF. The CDR3 DNA follows: TGCGCCAGCAGCTCGACAGGGCCGGAGTTTTACACCTTC.